This T cell receptor (beta chain) emerged from a study of T cell repertoires in cytomegalovirus infection. Study as a whole: Matching HLA type, along with CMV infection, was indicated by public TCR beta signatures.

The table lists this clonotype with many counts. The antigen remains undetermined. CDR3 length equals 13 residues. V lost 4 bases and J 3 bases, leaving 10 bases between the germline ends. Germline CDR1 is SGHTA and CDR2 is FQGNSA. Study-wide results and limits: In two of eight donors, the top clonotype was HLA-C-restricted CMV-specific.

In TCRdb, the reads were re-called with MiXCR into one record per CDR3 protein. The table records approximately 270,000 distinct CDR3 sequences, roughly 21% of them present only once. The sample in question was cultured PBMCs, obtained from culture after CMV antigen stimulation. The TCR comes from a human donor in good health (CMV status not recorded). Some clones in this sample may be carry-over from other donors' samples. The rearrangement uses TRBV7-2 and TRBJ2-7, with D possibly being TRBD1 (6 bases). This CDR3 is CASSYKDSYEQYV. The CDR3 DNA reads as TGTGCCAGCAGCTACAAGGACAGCTACGAGCAGTACGTC.